The text below deals with one TCR beta chain. The sample comes from a study of blood T cell repertoires in COVID-19. As for the study in general: T cells, B-cell-depleted T cells, or PBMCs provided the cDNA or gDNA that served as material.

Those enrolled, adults aged 18 to 89 years, came from some 23 US areas. The repertoire was sequenced with immunoSEQ multiplex PCR; TCRdb's copy has only in-frame clones and lacks some. Of fewer than 250,000 clones listed, around 87% are singletons. V dropped 6 bases and J dropped 3; count of bases not matched to a gene: 9. There are 15 residues in the CDR3. From germline, CDR1 is SGHAT and CDR2 FQDESV (reference sequence). The rearrangement links TRBV11-1 to TRBJ2-7, with 9 bases aligning to TRBD1. Sequenced input: PBMCs or T cells enriched from blood (not recorded which). The origin of this receptor is a man aged 25 to 40 in a cohort exposed to, infected with or recovered from COVID-19 (not recorded which). The CDR3 region is CASSFAGTGCYEQYF. The CDR3 DNA follows: TGTGCCAGCAGTTTCGCCGGGACAGGGTGCTACGAGCAGTACTTC.